This T cell receptor beta chain stems from a study of blood T cell repertoires in COVID-19. About the research overall: Spain, Italy and the United States supplied samples that represented acute and convalescent COVID-19.

Germline lookup yields CDR1 LGHDT and CDR2 YNNKEL (reference sequence). The CDR3 totals 15 residues. The V gene lost 3 bases and the J gene lost 4 bases, with 13 bases spanning the gap. Produced via immunoSEQ multiplex PCR; TCRdb's table is partial and in-frame only. The sample carries some 180,000 clones, about 80% recorded once. This rearrangement joins TRBV3-1 (or the pseudogene TRBV3-2) to TRBJ1-3, with D perhaps TRBD1 (6 bases). The TCR comes from a human donor in a cohort sampled during active COVID-19. The specimen was peripheral blood. The CDR3 region is CASSQAGGLGNTIYF. CDR3 sequence (DNA): TGTGCCAGCAGCCAGGCGGGGGGCCTCGGAAACACCATATATTTT.